This T cell receptor (beta chain) was sequenced during a study of vaccination and CD4 T cells after COVID-19. Study-level background: Diagnosis preceded the drawing of post-COVID samples by a median about 98 days (range 35 to 161).

Findings and limits, study-wide: Relatively few convalescent patients were studied, without early post-infection timepoints.

The CDR3 spans 14 residues. Germline-derived CDR1 and CDR2 are SGHRS and YFSETQ. Trimming left V 4 bases short and J 1 base short, with 11 bases between. Regarding this clonotype: As yet, its antigen is unknown.

Scientists ran DNA taken from cultured CD4+ T cells through the Oncomine TCR Beta short-read assay for sequencing. TCRdb re-analysed the PCR reads in MiXCR, keeping a single row per CDR3 protein. Here the sample spans 15,000 to 20,000 distinct CDR3 sequences, approximately 38% being singletons. Treatment of the sample: roughly nine-day PBMC culture with coronavirus spike peptide pools or control peptides (ViraFEST assay). The sequencing input was CD4+ T cells from blood, cultured in vitro. This receptor was identified in a human donor who had recovered from COVID-19. V is TRBV5-1 and J is TRBJ1-1, with D possibly TRBD1 on 5 matching bases. The CDR3 here is CASSRSGKNTEAFF. CDR3 nucleotides: TGCGCCAGCAGCAGGTCAGGGAAGAACACTGAAGCTTTCTTT.